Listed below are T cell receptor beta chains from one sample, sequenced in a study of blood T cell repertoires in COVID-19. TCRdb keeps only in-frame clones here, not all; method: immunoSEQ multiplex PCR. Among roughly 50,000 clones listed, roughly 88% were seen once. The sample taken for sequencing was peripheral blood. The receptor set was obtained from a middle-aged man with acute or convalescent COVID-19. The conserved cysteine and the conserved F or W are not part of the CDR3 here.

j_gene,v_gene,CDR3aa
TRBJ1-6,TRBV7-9,ASSRDSYNSPLH
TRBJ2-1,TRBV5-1,ASAPGQGYNEQF
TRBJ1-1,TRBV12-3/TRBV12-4,AGTGPMNTEAF
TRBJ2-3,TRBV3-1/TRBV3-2,ASSKGLAGSGDTQY
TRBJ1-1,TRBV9,ASSATVDNTEAF
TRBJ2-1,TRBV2,ASSVGRLAGAVTEQF
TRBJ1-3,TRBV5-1,ASSSTGADGNTIY
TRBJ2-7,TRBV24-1,ATSDRVTRTGSY
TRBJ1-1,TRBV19,ASSLYERSTEAF
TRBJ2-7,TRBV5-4,ASSSTDRGYEQY
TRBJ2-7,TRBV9,ASSVGPAGGEQY
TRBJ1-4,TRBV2,ASSVSGQVEKLF
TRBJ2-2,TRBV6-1,ASSIDMSWELF
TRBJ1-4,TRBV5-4,ASSPEPGATNEKLF
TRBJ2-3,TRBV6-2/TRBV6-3,ASSYTGTAWGGQY
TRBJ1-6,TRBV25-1,ASSSTGYNSPLH
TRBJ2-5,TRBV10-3,AISEGTDQETQY
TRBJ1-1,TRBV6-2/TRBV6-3,ASSYGAGPAGNTEAF
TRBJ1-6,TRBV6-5,ASSSLYNSPLH
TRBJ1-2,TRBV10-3,AISGNLQPQDRDYGYT
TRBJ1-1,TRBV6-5,ASSVPGQGYEAF
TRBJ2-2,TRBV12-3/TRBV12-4,ASSLSVGELF
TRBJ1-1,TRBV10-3,AISTQGGNTEAF
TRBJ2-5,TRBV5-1,ASSALQGRQETQY
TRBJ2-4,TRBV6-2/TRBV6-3,ASSYSAQRSIQY
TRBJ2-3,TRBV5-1,ATSLAARGGGQDTQY